These T cell receptor beta chains were read from a single sample in a study of shared clonotypes between healthy human individuals. Assay: immunoSEQ multiplex PCR; the TCRdb copy retains only in-frame clones and omits some. The data show about 2.4 million clones, roughly 93% seen once. Source material: naive CD4+ T cells from PBMCs. The receptors shown here come from a man aged 18 to 29 in good health. Some clones in this sample may be carry-over from other donors' samples. The CDR3 runs from the conserved cysteine through the conserved F or W. Each record gives: clone size, V gene, J gene, D gene, CDR3 DNA, CDR3 protein. A D gene is named only where the DNA matches it firmly. The listing skips clone size in some rows; elsewhere it reads once, few, many or a size class.

.	TRBV18	TRBJ1-5	TRBD1	TGTGCCAGCTCACCGGGACAGGCCGGCGGGCGGCCCCAGCATTTT	CASSPGQAGGRPQHF
.	TRBV7-8	TRBJ1-3	.	TGTGCCAGCAGCTTAGAGGCCCTTGGGAGGGCGGCTGGAAACACCATATATTTT	CASSLEALGRAAGNTIYF
.	TRBV4-2	TRBJ2-3	TRBD2	TGTGCCAGCAGCCCCACGTTTCTAGCGGGAGCAGATACGCAGTATTTT	CASSPTFLAGADTQYF
once	TRBV28	TRBJ1-4	.	TGTGCCAGCGAGGGGGTGAATGAAAAACTGTTTTTT	CASEGVNEKLFF
few	TRBV5-1	TRBJ1-2	.	TGCGCCAGCAGCTTGAGTGGCAGTACGGCCTATGGCTACACCTTC	CASSLSGSTAYGYTF
.	TRBV7-2	TRBJ1-2	.	TGTGCCAGCAGCTTAGCGCGCGACCTGTATGGCTACACCTTC	CASSLARDLYGYTF
few	TRBV5-1	TRBJ1-1	TRBD1	TGCGCCAGCAGCTTGGAGGGACAGGGGAACGCTGAAGCTTTCTTT	CASSLEGQGNAEAFF
once	TRBV18	TRBJ2-7	.	TGTGCCAGCTCACCGGCGGGATCCTACGAGCAGTACTTC	CASSPAGSYEQYF
.	TRBV2	TRBJ2-4	.	TGTGCCAGCAGTCGAACAACCCGGACTTCAGCCAAAAACATTCAGTACTTC	CASSRTTRTSAKNIQYF
.	TRBV29-1	TRBJ1-2	.	TGCAGCGTCGGGACTTTGAATGGCTACACCTTC	CSVGTLNGYTF
few	TRBV7-2	TRBJ2-7	.	TGTGCCAGCAGCGTAGGGGGGAGCTCCTACGAGCAGTACTTC	CASSVGGSSYEQYF
.	TRBV20-1	TRBJ2-1	.	TGCAGTGCTCACCACAATGAGCAGTTCTTC	CSAHHNEQFF
.	TRBV7-2	TRBJ2-7	.	TGTGCCAGCAGTCTTGGACGGGCCACGAACTACTACGAGCAGTACTTC	CASSLGRATNYYEQYF
.	TRBV28	TRBJ1-4	.	TGTGCCAGCACCCCACTATCCGGGCGGCAAAAACTGTTTTTT	CASTPLSGRQKLFF
.	TRBV5-4	TRBJ2-5	.	TGTGCCAGCAGCTTGGTTAGCTTGGAGACCCAGTACTTC	CASSLVSLETQYF
.	TRBV18	TRBJ2-7	.	TGTGCCAGCTCACCACCGACGGCTGGCTACGAGCAGTACTTC	CASSPPTAGYEQYF
.	TRBV28	TRBJ2-4	.	TGTGCCAGCAGTTTAATTCCAGCGGCAAACATTCAGTACTTC	CASSLIPAANIQYF
.	TRBV5-6	TRBJ2-3	TRBD1	TGTGCCAGCAGCCCGACAGGGGCAGTGACAGATACGCAGTATTTT	CASSPTGAVTDTQYF
once	TRBV18	TRBJ2-1	.	TGTGCCAGCTCACCAAGAAATGAGCAGTTCTTC	CASSPRNEQFF
.	TRBV7-3	TRBJ2-1	.	TGTGCCAGCAGCCCAATAGGGGGAGCCTACAATGAGCAGTTCTTC	CASSPIGGAYNEQFF
.	TRBV9	TRBJ2-5	TRBD2	TGTGCCAGCAGCGTATCCTTGGGTAGCGGGAGAAGAGGGTACCAAGAGACCCAGTACTTC	CASSVSLGSGRRGYQETQYF
.	TRBV5-1	TRBJ2-1	.	TGCGCCAGCAGCTTGAGCCCGGGGAGCTCCTACAATGAGCAGTTCTTC	CASSLSPGSSYNEQFF
.	TRBV29-1	TRBJ2-7	.	TGCAGCGCCACGAGGGGGGTTGGGGAGCAGTACTTC	CSATRGVGEQYF
.	TRBV2	TRBJ1-2	.	TGTGCCAGCAGTGCTTCTGAGCGCTATGGCTACACCTTC	CASSASERYGYTF
.	TRBV10-3	TRBJ2-3	TRBD2	TGTGCCATCAGTGAGCCCCCGGGAGGGGATGGACCGACTCTCGGGCAGTATTTT	CAISEPPGGDGPTLGQYF
once	TRBV6-1	TRBJ1-2	.	TGTGCCAGCAGGGCGATTTGGACTGGCTACACCTTC	CASRAIWTGYTF
.	TRBV10-3	TRBJ1-2	.	TGTGCCATCAGTGAAATCCCAGGCTATGGCTACACCTTC	CAISEIPGYGYTF
once	TRBV11-2	TRBJ2-7	.	TGTGCCAGCAGTTCGCTACAGGGAAGGTTCGAGCAGTACTTC	CASSSLQGRFEQYF
.	TRBV6-1	TRBJ1-1	.	TGTGCCAGCAGTAGACAGCTTAGGGGTGAAGCTTTCTTT	CASSRQLRGEAFF
.	TRBV29-1	TRBJ2-3	TRBD2	TGCAGCGTGGGGGGAGGGTTTGGCACAGATACGCAGTATTTT	CSVGGGFGTDTQYF
.	TRBV10-2	TRBJ2-1	.	TGCGCCAGCAGTGAACCCGAGGGGCCAAGTATCAGCTCCTACAATGAGCAGTTCTTC	CASSEPEGPSISSYNEQFF
.	TRBV6-1	TRBJ1-2	TRBD1	TGTGCCAGTCGGTTGATAGGGGGCGGGGCTGGCTACACCTTC	CASRLIGGGAGYTF
once	TRBV18	TRBJ2-5	.	TGTGCCAGCTCACCACGCCAGGCCCCCCCTGACCAAGAGACCCAGTACTTC	CASSPRQAPPDQETQYF
.	TRBV7-3	TRBJ2-2	TRBD2	TGTGCCAGCAGCGCCCACAGCGGGAGGGGCACCGGGGAGCTGTTTTTT	CASSAHSGRGTGELFF
few	TRBV6-5	TRBJ1-2	.	TGTGCCAGCAGGGACACACCCTATGGCTACACCTTC	CASRDTPYGYTF
.	TRBV7-9	TRBJ2-7	.	TGTCCCAACCCCGAGACGGATAAGAGCTCCTACGAGCAGTACTTC	CPNPETDKSSYEQYF
.	TRBV5-4	TRBJ2-5	.	TGTGCCAGTGGAACAGGGAAAGAGACCCAGTACTTC	CASGTGKETQYF
.	TRBV10-1	TRBJ2-7	TRBD2	TGCGCCCGACCAACTAGCGGGAGTTTCTACGAGCAGTACTTC	CARPTSGSFYEQYF
.	TRBV19	TRBJ2-7	TRBD1	TGTGCCAGTAGTAGCCCGGGACAGGGAGACGAGCAGTACTTC	CASSSPGQGDEQYF
.	TRBV7-3	TRBJ2-5	TRBD2	TGTGCCAGCAGCCCCGGGGGGGGCGGGGGCATTGGCGAGACCCAGTACTTC	CASSPGGGGGIGETQYF
.	TRBV2	TRBJ2-1	.	TGTGCCAGCAGTCTCTCTAGCGTCCATGAGCAGTTCTTC	CASSLSSVHEQFF
.	TRBV5-1	TRBJ1-4	TRBD1	TGCGCCAGCAGCTCCGTCCCGGGACAGAGCGAAAAACTGTTTTTT	CASSSVPGQSEKLFF